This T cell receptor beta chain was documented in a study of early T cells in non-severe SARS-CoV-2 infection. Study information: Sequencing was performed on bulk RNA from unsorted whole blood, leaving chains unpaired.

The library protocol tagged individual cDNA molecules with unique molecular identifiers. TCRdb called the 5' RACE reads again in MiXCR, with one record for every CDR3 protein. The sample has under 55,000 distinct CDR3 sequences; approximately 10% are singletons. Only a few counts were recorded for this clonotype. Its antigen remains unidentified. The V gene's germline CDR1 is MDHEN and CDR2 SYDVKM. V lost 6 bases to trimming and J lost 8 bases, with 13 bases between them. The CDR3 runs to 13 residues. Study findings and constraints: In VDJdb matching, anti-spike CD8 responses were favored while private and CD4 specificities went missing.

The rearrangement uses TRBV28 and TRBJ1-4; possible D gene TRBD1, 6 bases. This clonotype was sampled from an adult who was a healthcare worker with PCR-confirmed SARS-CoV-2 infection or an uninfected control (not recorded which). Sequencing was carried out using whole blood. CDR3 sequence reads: CASRTGIREKLFF. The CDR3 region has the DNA TGTGCCAGCAGGACAGGCATCCGGGAAAAACTGTTTTTT.